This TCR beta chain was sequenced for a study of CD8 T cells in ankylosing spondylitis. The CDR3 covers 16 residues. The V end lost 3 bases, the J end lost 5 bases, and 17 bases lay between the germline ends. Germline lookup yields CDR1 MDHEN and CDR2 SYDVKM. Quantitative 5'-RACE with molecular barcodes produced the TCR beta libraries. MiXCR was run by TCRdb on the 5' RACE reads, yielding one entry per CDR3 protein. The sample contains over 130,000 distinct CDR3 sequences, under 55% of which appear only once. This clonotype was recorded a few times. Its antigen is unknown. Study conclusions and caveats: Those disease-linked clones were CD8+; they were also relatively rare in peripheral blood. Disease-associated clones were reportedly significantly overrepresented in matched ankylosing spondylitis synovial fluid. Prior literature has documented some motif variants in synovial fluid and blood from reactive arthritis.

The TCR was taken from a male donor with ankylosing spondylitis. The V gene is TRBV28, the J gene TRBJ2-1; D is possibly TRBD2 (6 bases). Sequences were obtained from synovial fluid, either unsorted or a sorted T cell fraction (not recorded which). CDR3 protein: CASSFLPDYTDNEQFF. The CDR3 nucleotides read TGTGCCAGCAGTTTTCTCCCGGACTACACCGACAATGAGCAGTTCTTC.